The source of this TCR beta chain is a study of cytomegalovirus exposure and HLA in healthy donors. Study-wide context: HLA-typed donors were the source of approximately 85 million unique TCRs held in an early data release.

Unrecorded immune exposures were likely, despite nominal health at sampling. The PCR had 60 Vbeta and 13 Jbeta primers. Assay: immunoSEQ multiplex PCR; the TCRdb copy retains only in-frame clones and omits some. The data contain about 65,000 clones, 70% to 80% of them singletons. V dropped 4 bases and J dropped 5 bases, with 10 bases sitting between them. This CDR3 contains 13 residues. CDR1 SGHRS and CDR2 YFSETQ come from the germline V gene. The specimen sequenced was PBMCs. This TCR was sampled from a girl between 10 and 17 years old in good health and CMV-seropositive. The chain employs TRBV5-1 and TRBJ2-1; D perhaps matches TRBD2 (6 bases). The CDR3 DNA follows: TGCGCCAGCAGCCGCGGGATGAACAATGAGCAGTTCTTC. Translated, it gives CASSRGMNNEQFF. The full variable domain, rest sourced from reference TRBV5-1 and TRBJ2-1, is KAGVTQTPRYLIKTRGQQVTLSCSPISGHRSVSWYQQTPGQGLQFLFEYFSETQRNKGNFPGRFSGRQFSNSRSEMNVSTLELGDSALYLCASSRGMNNEQFFGPGTRLTVL.